The clone carrying this TCR beta chain was counted many times. This sample is drawn from a study of CD8 T cells in ankylosing spondylitis. TCRdb processed the 5' RACE reads anew with MiXCR; each CDR3 protein has one entry. This table has around 130,000 distinct CDR3 sequences, about 7% appearing once. V was trimmed by 1 base and J by 7 bases, leaving 7 bases between them. Germline assignment: CDR1 SGHTA and CDR2 FQGNSA. The CDR3 is 13 amino acids. The clonotype was recovered from a male donor with ankylosing spondylitis or in good health (not recorded which). What was sequenced was blood, either unsorted or a sorted T cell fraction (not recorded which). The chain joins TRBV7-2 to TRBJ1-4, with D unclear. Here the CDR3 DNA reads TGTGCCAGCAGCTTAGGCAGAATTGAAAAACTGTTTTTT. This gives the protein CASSLGRIEKLFF.